Listed here are 29 T cell receptor beta chains from one sample, sequenced in a study of T cell repertoires in cytomegalovirus infection. TCRdb itself ran the reads through MiXCR, one entry per CDR3 protein. The table lists hundreds of thousands of distinct CDR3 sequences, around a tenth of them singletons. Sequenced input: PBMCs. All receptors derive from a human donor in good health (CMV status not recorded). Some clones in this sample may be carry-over from other donors' samples.

The rearrangement uses TRBV12-3 or TRBV12-4 and TRBJ1-5, with D unresolved. The V gene lost 3 bases and the J gene lost 7 bases, with 7 bases spanning the gap. This CDR3 has 12 amino acids. The CDR3 spells CASSFRTQPQHF. The CDR3 nucleotides are TGTGCCAGCAGTTTTAGGACCCAGCCCCAGCATTTT.

In this sample, this clonotype turned up a few times. The chain joins TRBV19 to TRBJ2-3, with 7 bases lining up with TRBD2. V shed 9 bases, J shed 6 bases, and the junction held 6 bases outside the gene matches. Per germline, CDR1 LNHDA and CDR2 SQIVND (reference sequence). The CDR3 loop spans 12 amino acids. DNA for the CDR3: TGTGCCAGGCTTCGGGGGGTGGATACGCAGTATTTT. Translating it yields CARLRGVDTQYF.

This clonotype has a count of ten or more. V is TRBV18 and J is TRBJ2-3, with a possible D match to TRBD2 (5 bases). Germline V lookup: CDR1 KGHSH, CDR2 LQKENI. V was trimmed by 7 bases and J by 2 bases, leaving 13 bases between them. The length of the CDR3 is 14 residues. The CDR3 DNA is TGTGCCAGCTTCGACAATAGCGTCACAGATACGCAGTATTTT. Amino acids: CASFDNSVTDTQYF.

The sample holds a few counts of this clonotype. The CDR3 loop reads CSASGVAYNEQFF. The CDR3 DNA follows: TGCAGTGCTAGCGGGGTTGCCTACAATGAGCAGTTCTTC. The chain links TRBV20-1 to TRBJ2-1; maybe TRBD2 (5 bases). Germline CDR1 is DFQATT and CDR2 is SNEGSKA (reference sequence). The germline V and J ends were trimmed by 3 bases and 2 bases, with 8 bases remaining between them. The CDR3 contains 13 residues.

This clonotype was seen ten or more times. The DNA of the CDR3 is TGTGCCAGCAGTTTTAGCCTGGGAGAGACCCAGTACTTC. Translated: CASSFSLGETQYF. The V call is TRBV7-2, the J call TRBJ2-5; no firm D call. CDR1 is SGHTA, CDR2 FQGNSA, per germline. The CDR3 is made up of 13 amino acids. V lost 6 bases and J lost 4, with 12 bases in between.

In this sample, this clonotype turned up many times. The V gene is TRBV7-2, the J gene TRBJ2-2; D is undetermined. The germline V gene has CDR1 SGHTA and CDR2 FQGNSA. V lost 1 base, J lost 0 bases, and 6 bases lay in between. The CDR3 is made up of 15 amino acids. The CDR3 protein is CASSLGTTNTGELFF. DNA for the CDR3: TGTGCCAGCAGCTTAGGCACCACGAACACCGGGGAGCTGTTTTTT.

This clonotype was observed at least ten times. The rearrangement links TRBV7-2 to TRBJ2-2; D call uncertain. Germline CDR1 is SGHTA and CDR2 is FQGNSA. The ends were cut back, 5 bases at V and 0 bases at J, with 7 bases in the middle. This CDR3 has 14 residues. The CDR3 nucleotides are TGTGCCAGCAGCGCACGACCGAACACCGGGGAGCTGTTTTTT. It specifies CASSARPNTGELFF.

Ten or more counts support this clonotype. The rearrangement links TRBV12-5 to TRBJ1-1, with a weak D call TRBD1 (6 bases). The CDR3 has 15 residues. Germline-derived CDR1 and CDR2 are LGHNT and FRNRAP. With 7 bases removed from V and 5 bases from J, the gap between germline ends came to 20 bases. The CDR3: CASATGRTEGTEAFF. The CDR3 DNA reads TGTGCTAGTGCTACGGGAAGGACAGAGGGAACTGAAGCTTTCTTT.

The rearrangement joins TRBV24-1 to TRBJ2-1, with 14 bases matching TRBD2. V shed 4 bases, J shed 5 bases, and the junction held 9 bases outside the gene matches. Germline CDR1 and CDR2: KGHDR and SFDVKD. The CDR3 sequence is 18 residues long. In DNA form, the CDR3 reads TGTGCCACCAGTGACCCGGGACTAGCGGGAGCTAGCCACAATGAGCAGTTCTTC. This encodes CATSDPGLAGASHNEQFF.

This clonotype was counted many times. This chain connects TRBV28 to TRBJ2-5; perhaps D is TRBD1 or TRBD2 (5 bases each). CDR1 is MDHEN and CDR2 is SYDVKM in the germline V gene. Trimming shortened V by 4 bases and J by 5 bases, and 17 bases separated the two germline ends. This CDR3 has 15 residues. The CDR3, as DNA: TGTGCCAGCAGTTCCCCGGGACCGGGAAAGGAGACCCAGTACTTC. It yields the protein CASSSPGPGKETQYF.

This clonotype has only a few counts. The chain has TRBV2 and TRBJ1-4; D gene ambiguous. V was shortened by 4 bases and J by 7 bases, with 16 bases between the two germline ends. Germline CDR1 and CDR2: SNHLY and FYNNEI. CDR3 length: 15 residues. DNA of the CDR3: TGTGCCAGCAGTGCCGGGTTGGATTACGGTGAAAAACTGTTTTTT. As protein: CASSAGLDYGEKLFF.

This clonotype was recorded a few times. The chain is built from TRBV9 and TRBJ2-7, with 8 bases aligning to TRBD1. Germline values: CDR1 SGDLS, CDR2 YYNGEE. With V trimmed by 0 bases and J by 1 base, 6 bases remained unmatched. CDR3 length: 16 residues. CDR3 residues: CASSVEGGQDSYEQYF. The CDR3 region has the DNA TGTGCCAGCAGCGTAGAGGGGGGACAGGATTCCTACGAGCAGTACTTC.

This clonotype showed up many times. The rearrangement links TRBV6-2 or TRBV6-3 to TRBJ1-1; D may be TRBD1 (5 bases). This CDR3 has 12 residues. The V end was cut by 6 bases, the J end by 6 bases, with 11 bases between. Germline CDR1 reads MNHEY; CDR2 reads SVGEGT. The CDR3 DNA reads as TGTGCCAGCAGAATAGGGGTCGCTGAAGCTTTCTTT. It codes for CASRIGVAEAFF.

This rearrangement joins TRBV12-3 or TRBV12-4 to TRBJ1-1; D uncertain. Trimming stripped 5 bases from V and 4 bases from J, with 11 bases between. The length of the CDR3 is 13 residues. The CDR3 nucleotides read TGTGCCAGCAGTCCCGAATTTCTCACTGAAGCTTTCTTT. Its translation is CASSPEFLTEAFF.

A few counts support this clonotype. The chain employs TRBV6-2 or TRBV6-3 and TRBJ2-6, with D maybe TRBD2 (6 bases). CDR1 is MNHEY, CDR2 SVGEGT, per germline. Deletions cut 6 bases from V and 2 bases from J, with 14 bases between. The CDR3 is 16 amino acids. This chain's CDR3 is CASSLGLRPGANVLTF. The CDR3 nucleotides read TGTGCCAGCAGCCTGGGACTTCGGCCTGGGGCCAACGTCCTGACTTTC.

The chain has TRBV10-3 and TRBJ2-1; D is uncertain. V was clipped by 3 bases and J by 4 bases, with 16 bases between them. Germline V CDR1 and CDR2: ENHRY, SYGVKD. The CDR3 extends over 16 amino acids. CDR3 nucleotides: TGTGCCATCAGTGACCCAGGACGGCTGGAGTACAATGAGCAGTTCTTC. Amino acid sequence: CAISDPGRLEYNEQFF.

This clonotype was detected many times. The chain is built from TRBV7-9 and TRBJ1-2, with 7 bases aligning to TRBD1. The CDR3 spans 16 residues. Germline-derived CDR1 and CDR2 are SEHNR and FQNEAQ (reference sequence). J lost 2 bases, V lost 3 bases, and 9 bases had no gene match. CDR3 nucleotides: TGTGCCAGCAGCTTGGAGGCGACAGGGCGAAACTATGGCTACACCTTC. Protein sequence: CASSLEATGRNYGYTF.

This clonotype was observed a few times. The chain carries TRBV7-9 and TRBJ2-7; no clear D gene. Germline V CDR1 and CDR2: SEHNR, FQNEAQ (reference sequence). The CDR3 is 12 amino acids. Trimming removed 3 bases at V and 5 bases at J, with 8 bases between. The CDR3 nucleotides read TGTGCCAGCAGCTTTAAAGTGGACGAGCAGTACTTC. Protein sequence: CASSFKVDEQYF.

Only a few counts were recorded for this clonotype. The J gene is TRBJ2-1, the V gene TRBV11-2, with 14 bases that match TRBD2. This CDR3 has 18 amino acids. CDR1 and CDR2 (germline): SGHAT, FQNNGV. V lost 5 bases, J lost 9 bases, and 15 bases stayed unmatched. CDR3 in amino acids: CASSPIAGLAGVRGEQFF. CDR3 sequence (DNA): TGTGCCAGCAGCCCAATAGCGGGACTAGCGGGAGTGAGGGGTGAGCAGTTCTTC.

Remarks on this clonotype: Its ends do not fully match the called genes, so a read error is possible. The rearrangement uses TRBV7-2 and TRBJ2-2; 8 nucleotides match TRBD2. This CDR3 is built from 17 residues. The germline gives CDR1 SGHTA, CDR2 FQGNSA. CDR3 in DNA: TGTGCCAGCAGCCCCCATAGGCCGGGAGGGGGAGGCGGGGAGCTGTCTTTT. Translated, it gives CASSPHRPGGGGGELSF.

The chain uses TRBV4-1 and TRBJ1-6; 7 bases map to TRBD1. From germline, CDR1 is MGHRA and CDR2 YSYEKL. V was clipped by 1 base and J by 6 bases; unmatched bases: 6. There are 16 residues in the CDR3. CDR3 DNA sequence: TGCGCCAGCAGCCAAGGTAGGGGGCTGTCTAATTCACCCCTCCACTTT. This encodes CASSQGRGLSNSPLHF.

This clonotype was seen ten or more times. The chain uses TRBV28 and TRBJ1-2, with a possible D match to TRBD1 (5 bases). The length of the CDR3 is 13 residues. The V gene's germline CDR1 is MDHEN and CDR2 SYDVKM. Trimming pared 6 bases from V and 6 bases from J, leaving 14 bases between. As DNA, the CDR3 is TGTGCCAGCAGGCGGGGGGGTAGTCATGGCTACACCTTC. Residues: CASRRGGSHGYTF.

This clonotype was detected many times. The rearrangement joins TRBV14 to TRBJ1-3; D gene unclear. CDR3 size: 15 residues. V lost 0 bases to trimming and J lost 1 base, with 7 bases between them. CDR1 and CDR2 (germline): SGHDN, FVKESK. CDR3 residues: CASSQDFRSGNTIYF. The CDR3 region has the DNA TGTGCCAGCAGCCAAGACTTCAGGTCTGGAAACACCATATATTTT.

As for this clonotype: A much bigger clone sits one base away, suggesting this may be a read error. The CDR3 here is CASSTRGGEQPQHF. The CDR3 bases are TGTGCCAGCAGTACCCGAGGGGGCGAGCAGCCCCAGCATTTT. The rearrangement joins TRBV6-1 to TRBJ1-5; 7 bases match TRBD1. After removal of 5 bases from V and 7 bases from J, the junction contained 8 bases not matched to a gene. The CDR3 spans 14 residues. Germline values: CDR1 MNHNS, CDR2 SASEGT.

The table lists this clonotype with many counts. The CDR3 bases are TGTGCCAGCAGCTTAGATTGGGATGGGAACACTGAAGCTTTCTTT. This encodes CASSLDWDGNTEAFF. The rearrangement joins TRBV7-2 to TRBJ1-1; D not resolved. V gave up 1 base and J gave up 1 base, with 10 bases separating them. Germline-derived CDR1 and CDR2 are SGHTA and FQGNSA. The CDR3 consists of 15 residues.

This clonotype was seen a handful of times. The chain combines TRBV20-1 with TRBJ2-1, with TRBD2 as a possible D gene (6 bases). The CDR3 has 13 residues. CDR1 and CDR2 (germline): DFQATT, SNEGSKA (reference sequence). The CDR3 DNA follows: TGCAGAATCGCGGGGACCTCCTACAATGAGCAGTTCTTC. Residues: CRIAGTSYNEQFF.

The chain has TRBV27 and TRBJ1-2; D possibly corresponds to TRBD1 (5 bases). With 3 bases removed from V and 3 bases from J, the gap between germline ends came to 8 bases. The CDR3 runs 13 residues. The germline gives CDR1 MNHEY, CDR2 SMNVEV (reference sequence). CDR3 amino acids: CASSFQGYYGYTF. The CDR3 bases are TGTGCCAGCAGTTTCCAGGGATACTATGGCTACACCTTC.

In its sample, this clonotype was seen a few times. The rearrangement uses TRBV12-5 and TRBJ1-1; weak D call: TRBD1 (6 bases). This CDR3 spans 14 amino acids. Trimming pared 5 bases from V and 1 base from J, leaving 11 bases between. Germline CDR1 LGHNT, CDR2 FRNRAP. This chain's CDR3 is CASGPGQPNTEAFF. DNA of the CDR3: TGTGCTAGTGGTCCCGGACAGCCGAACACTGAAGCTTTCTTT.

There are many counts of this clonotype. The rearrangement joins TRBV24-1 to TRBJ2-7; D is unresolved. The CDR3 is 12 residues long. V lost 5 bases and J 2 bases, leaving 6 bases between the germline ends. CDR1 and CDR2 (germline): KGHDR, SFDVKD. The CDR3 DNA follows: TGTGCCACCAGTGCAGGACCCTACGAGCAGTACTTC. Its translation is CATSAGPYEQYF.